This TCR beta chain was recovered during a study of PD-1 blockade in mismatch repair-deficient tumors. Background on the study: All were previously treated, progressing patients with approximately 11 mismatch repair-deficient cancer types. Study-level findings and limits: After pembrolizumab, tumor-resident clones rose rapidly, then generally contracted before radiologic responses.

Turning to this clone: As yet, its antigen is unknown.

PCR or immunohistochemistry showed mismatch repair deficiency in every enrolled patient. Three pembrolizumab responders had their TCRs sequenced. Trimming shortened V by 3 bases and J by 4 bases, and 13 bases separated the two germline ends. Germline CDR1 SGHDT, CDR2 YYEEEE. CDR3 length: 14 amino acids. The protocol was immunoSEQ multiplex PCR, while the TCRdb copy is restricted to in-frame clones and leaves out a portion. Counted here are 100,000 or so clones, under 90% occurring once; the ten biggest clones make up approximately 6.5%. The sample consisted of peripheral blood, taken around 8 months after starting pembrolizumab. The sequence was collected from an adult with mismatch repair-deficient cancer. This chain links TRBV5-6 with TRBJ2-5, with D perhaps given as TRBD1 or TRBD2 (7 bases each). This CDR3 reads CASSSTRGGETQYF. The DNA of the CDR3 is TGTGCCAGCAGCTCTACCAGGGGGGGAGAGACCCAGTACTTC. The full variable domain, its missing parts supplied by reference TRBV5-6 and TRBJ2-5, is DAGVTQSPTHLIKTRGQQVTLRCSPKSGHDTVSWYQQALGQGPQFIFQYYEEEERQRGNFPDRFSGHQFPNYSSELNVNALLLGDSALYLCASSSTRGGETQYFGPGTRLLVL.